The present entry profiles one T cell receptor beta chain with its context. Its specificity is not known. This sample was included in a study of T-cell memory formation after mild COVID-19. About the research overall: The study found TCR clusters largely donor specific. Overall study findings and caveats: What remained unconfirmed was the SARS-CoV-2 specificity of second-wave clones peaking on day 37. The appearance of some responding clones in pre-infection memory suggested that cross-reactive memory joined.

Using its own MiXCR run on the 5' RACE reads, TCRdb lists one record per CDR3 protein. The repertoire holds 350,000 to 400,000 distinct CDR3 sequences, approximately 14% seen once, with about 20% in the top ten. This CDR3 has 16 amino acids. V lost 5 bases to trimming and J lost 3 bases, with 16 bases between them. CDR1 is MNHEY and CDR2 is SMNVEV in the germline V gene (reference sequence). Sequenced: PBMCs or a T cell subset sorted from them (not recorded which). This clonotype was sampled from a man in his late teens or twenties who had mild COVID-19 (a few samples of this study predate the infection). Cell type and time point are not known. This chain joins TRBV27 and TRBJ1-4, with D hard to call. The CDR3 DNA sequence: TGTGCCAGCAGTCTTACCCTAGCCCTGGCTAATGAAAAACTGTTTTTT. Amino acid sequence: CASSLTLALANEKLFF.